The rows below give T cell receptor beta chains drawn from one sample of a study of T cell responses to AZD1222 COVID-19 vaccine. Repertoires were generated with immunoSEQ multiplex PCR, while TCRdb's copy carries only in-frame clones and drops some. The sample records 110,000 or so clones, approximately 90% being singletons. Sequencing used peripheral blood, obtained 28 days after the second AZD1222 dose. Source of these receptors: an adult who received the AZD1222 COVID-19 vaccine. Both conserved end residues are part of each CDR3. D genes are given only for firm matches. Only some rows state a clone size, as once, few, many or a class for expanded clones.

>TRBV21-1|-|once|TRBJ2-2
TGTGCCAGCAGCATCCGAGGGGGATCGAACACCGGGGAGCTGTTTTTT
CASSIRGGSNTGELFF
>TRBV28|-|-|TRBJ2-7
TGTGCCAGCAGAGGGGCTAGCTCCTACGAGCAGTACTTC
CASRGASSYEQYF
>TRBV6-5|TRBD1|-|TRBJ2-1
TGTGCCAGCAGTTACTCGACAGGGGAGCGGGTCAATGAGCAGTTCTTC
CASSYSTGERVNEQFF
>TRBV6-5|TRBD2|-|TRBJ2-1
TGTGCCAGCAGTTACTCGAGGCTAGCGGGGCTTAATGAGCAGTTCTTC
CASSYSRLAGLNEQFF
>TRBV11-3|TRBD2|-|TRBJ2-5
TGTGCCAGCAGCTTAGACGGACTAGCGGTAGAGACCCAGTACTTC
CASSLDGLAVETQYF
>TRBV4-1|-|-|TRBJ1-5
TGCGCCAGCAGCCAATACTTGTTTGGGACCCCGAGGAGCAATCAGCCCCAGCATTTT
CASSQYLFGTPRSNQPQHF
>TRBV3-1/TRBV3-2|TRBD1|-|TRBJ1-2
TGTGCCAGCAGTTACCGGGACAGTTCGGGCTACACCTTC
CASSYRDSSGYTF
>TRBV21-1|-|-|TRBJ2-5
TGTGCCAGCAGCAAGGGGGGAGAGACCCAGTACTTC
CASSKGGETQYF
>TRBV11-3|-|-|TRBJ2-7
TGTGCCAGCAGCTTAGCACAGGGCGGCTACGAGCAGTACTTC
CASSLAQGGYEQYF
>TRBV11-2|-|few|TRBJ1-1
TGTGCCAGCAAATCCGGAGGGTCTGGGGGGCTAAGGGGTACTGAAGCTTTCTTT
CASKSGGSGGLRGTEAFF
>TRBV4-1|TRBD2|-|TRBJ2-1
TGCGCCAGCAGCCCGGGCGCAGCGGGAGGTCCCCCAGACTATGAGCAGTTCTTC
CASSPGAAGGPPDYEQFF
>TRBV5-6|TRBD1|-|TRBJ2-1
TGTGCCAGCAGCGGGGGACAGGGAACTTACAATGAGCAGTTCTTC
CASSGGQGTYNEQFF
>TRBV19|TRBD2|-|TRBJ2-6
TGTGCCAGTAGTAACCCCGCCGGGACTAGCTCTGGGGCCAACGTCCTGACTTTC
CASSNPAGTSSGANVLTF
>TRBV30|-|-|TRBJ2-7
TGTGCCTGGAGGGGGGGCTCCTACGAGCAGTACTTC
CAWRGGSYEQYF
>TRBV28|-|-|TRBJ2-7
TGTGCCAGCGGATTGGGTTTATACGAGCAGTACTTC
CASGLGLYEQYF
>TRBV4-1|TRBD1|-|TRBJ2-7
TGCGCCAGCAGCCAAACGGACAGGCAATTCTACGAGCAGTACTTC
CASSQTDRQFYEQYF
>TRBV19|-|once|TRBJ2-7
TGTGCCGCCGGAAGACCCTACGAGCAGTACTTC
CAAGRPYEQYF
>TRBV6-2/TRBV6-3|-|-|TRBJ1-4
TGTGCCAGCAGTCGGGAGGCAGGGGATGAAAAACTGTTTTTT
CASSREAGDEKLFF
>TRBV9|-|-|TRBJ2-3
TGTGCCAGCAGCGCAGCTCTTGGACCGCTGAGGACAGATACGCAGTATTTT
CASSAALGPLRTDTQYF
>TRBV9|TRBD2|-|TRBJ2-3
TGTGCCAGCAGCGAACCGGGAGGTTCCACAGATACGCAGTATTTT
CASSEPGGSTDTQYF
>TRBV4-2|-|-|TRBJ1-5
TGTGCCAGCAGCCAAGATGTGGCCAATCAGCCCCAGCATTTT
CASSQDVANQPQHF
>TRBV27|-|-|TRBJ2-3
TGTGCCAGCACCCGGTTGGGACCAGACACAGATACGCAGTATTTT
CASTRLGPDTDTQYF
>TRBV28|TRBD1|once|TRBJ2-7
TGTGCCAGCAGTTCCGGACAGGGAACGAACGAGCAGTACTTC
CASSSGQGTNEQYF
>TRBV9|TRBD2|once|TRBJ2-7
TGTGCCAGCAGCGTAGAAGCGGGAGCTAGCTACGAGCAGTACTTC
CASSVEAGASYEQYF
>TRBV7-9|TRBD2|-|TRBJ2-1
TGTGCCAGCAGCCTTTGGCCACTAGCGGGAGTTTTGTTAGAGCAGTTCTTC
CASSLWPLAGVLLEQFF
>TRBV15|-|-|TRBJ1-2
TGTGCCACCAGCCTCGATATGTGGGGCTACACCTTC
CATSLDMWGYTF
>TRBV5-5|-|once|TRBJ2-2
TGTGCCAGCAGGTCAGGGGCGACGAACACCGGGGAGCTGTTTTTT
CASRSGATNTGELFF
>TRBV19|-|-|TRBJ2-3
TGTGCCAGTACCCCTGGGGGATTCACAGATACGCAGTATTTT
CASTPGGFTDTQYF
>TRBV4-2|TRBD1|few|TRBJ1-4
TGTGCCAGCAGCCAAGAACCTCGGGACAGGGGTGAAAAACTGTTTTTT
CASSQEPRDRGEKLFF
>TRBV6-5|-|-|TRBJ1-5
TGTGCCAGCAGTTACGGAGGGAGTCAGCCCCAGCATTTT
CASSYGGSQPQHF
>TRBV25-1|-|-|TRBJ2-7
TGTGCCAGCAGGGACGGTGGCTCCTACGAGCAGTACTTC
CASRDGGSYEQYF
>TRBV5-8|TRBD1|-|TRBJ1-6
TGTGCCAGCAGCTCGGGGACAGGGGTGGTATCGTCCCTCCACTTT
CASSSGTGVVSSLHF
>TRBV12-3/TRBV12-4|-|-|TRBJ2-7
TGTGCCAGCAGTTTTGTGGGAGGCGGCGAGCAGTACTTC
CASSFVGGGEQYF
>TRBV9|-|-|TRBJ1-6
TGTGCCAGCAGCGTAGACTCGGCGGCAGTAAATTCACCCCTCCACTTT
CASSVDSAAVNSPLHF
>TRBV3-1/TRBV3-2|-|-|TRBJ2-7
TGTGCCAGCAGCCAAAATTACTTCTGGGGTTCCTACGAGCAGTACTTC
CASSQNYFWGSYEQYF
>TRBV11-3|-|-|TRBJ1-6
TGTGCCAGCAGCTTAGGAGGGGTGCCCCTCCACTTT
CASSLGGVPLHF
>TRBV29-1|-|-|TRBJ1-4
TGCAGCGTTGTTGTAGCAACTAATGAAAAACTGTTTTTT
CSVVVATNEKLFF
>TRBV11-3|-|-|TRBJ2-7
TGTGCCAGCAGCGGGACCCACTTTGCGTACGAGCAGTACTTC
CASSGTHFAYEQYF
>TRBV6-5|-|-|TRBJ1-1
TGTGCCAGCACCCTCCAGGCGGGCATTAACACTGAAGCTTTCTTT
CASTLQAGINTEAFF
>TRBV3-1/TRBV3-2|-|-|TRBJ2-7
TGTGCCAGCAGCCAATTTCTAGGGACCTACGAGCAGTACTTC
CASSQFLGTYEQYF